The clone carrying this T cell receptor (beta chain) was found a few times. Its target is unknown. Time point indicated: patch test 2, 6 weeks after DPC sensitization. Treatment given: therapeutic diphenylcyclopropenone sensitization with weekly scalp DPC. This entry belongs to a study of human T cells and chemical hapten exposure. This CDR3 region has 14 residues. Trimming cost V 5 bases and J 5 bases; bases outside gene matches: 7. Germline V gives CDR1 SGHAT, CDR2 FQNNGV. Study-wide points: Significantly more large CDR3 similarity clusters arose among expanded TCRs than among controls.

TCRdb reprocessed the RACE reads with MiXCR, giving one entry per CDR3 protein. Of about 70,000 distinct CDR3 sequences listed, over 6.5% are singletons. This TCR was sampled from a woman aged 50 to 60 with alopecia areata. Some clones in this sample may be carry-over from other donors' samples. Sequenced material: whole blood, taken in connection with sensitization to the hapten diphenylcyclopropenone (DPC). The chain combines TRBV11-2 with TRBJ2-7; the match to TRBD2 covers 9 bases. As DNA, the CDR3 is TGTGCCAGCAGCCAGGGACTAGCCCGGGACGAGCAGTACTTC. This gives the protein CASSQGLARDEQYF.